This T cell receptor beta chain was recorded in a study of molecular identifiers for immune sequencing clone quantification. Study details: In the replicates, RNA derived from approximately 20,000 or 100,000 naive CD8 cells was divided into five parts, and four were sequenced. General study points: Clones that had above 20 RNA copies took up over 98% of effector molecules but under 1% in naive cells.

For naive CD8 T cells, sorting used the CD8+CD4-CCR7+CD45RA+ phenotype. Previously reported methods and listed TCR primers produced the bulk TCR libraries. TCRdb re-derived calls from the PCR reads in MiXCR, one entry per CDR3 protein. The table has roughly 50,000 distinct CDR3 sequences, roughly a third seen once. This clonotype came up a few times. No antigen is known for it. Material: naive CD8+ T cells from blood, with Jurkat cell RNA spiked in. As to subset: FACS-sorted CD8+CD4-CCR7+CD45RA+ naive T cells. The source of this sequence is a human donor in good health. Some libraries in this study had Jurkat cell RNA spiked in.

The CDR3 DNA sequence: TGTGCCAGCAGCCAAATCGGGACTCTTTACGAGCAGTACTTC. Protein: CASSQIGTLYEQYF. The gene calls are TRBV3-1 and TRBJ2-7, with D perhaps TRBD2 (6 bases). The V gene lost 2 bases and the J gene lost 4 bases, with 12 bases spanning the gap. The CDR3 loop spans 14 amino acids. The germline V gene has CDR1 LGHDT and CDR2 YNNKEL (reference sequence).